Listed below are T cell receptor beta chains from one sample, sequenced in a study of OX40 agonist ivuxolimab in advanced cancers. Generated by immunoSEQ multiplex PCR, the TCRdb table keeps only in-frame clones and is missing some. The sample carries about 60,000 clones, approximately 86% recorded once. Sequencing used CD4+ or CD8+ T cells sorted from blood, obtained in a trial of the OX40 agonist ivuxolimab. These receptors originate from an adult with an advanced solid tumor such as melanoma, head and neck, liver or kidney cancer. Each CDR3 is given with its conserved first and last residue. The D gene is left open where the match is weak. Rows may omit the clone size; those that give it use once, few, many or a size class.

CDR3 protein	CDR3 DNA	D gene	clone size	J gene	V gene
CASSLSPGGNTIYF	TGTGCCAGCAGCCTCTCCCCCGGGGGAAACACCATATATTTT	-	-	TRBJ1-3	TRBV9
CATQAGPTLFF	TGTGCCACCCAAGCGGGACCCACACTGTTTTTT	-	medium-sized	TRBJ1-4	TRBV28
CASSALTGIGETQYF	TGTGCCAGCAGCGCCTTAACAGGGATCGGGGAGACCCAGTACTTC	-	once	TRBJ2-5	TRBV5-5
CASGLVRDQPQHF	TGTGCTAGTGGTTTGGTACGCGATCAGCCCCAGCATTTT	-	-	TRBJ1-5	TRBV12-5
CASSLVGGPGYTF	TGTGCCAGCAGCTTAGTAGGGGGCCCTGGCTACACCTTC	TRBD1	-	TRBJ1-2	TRBV7-9
CASSLRGGEAFF	TGTGCTAGCAGCTTAAGAGGGGGAGAAGCTTTCTTT	-	-	TRBJ1-1	TRBV7-7
CASSRFPGQGINTEAFF	TGCGCCAGCAGCAGATTTCCGGGACAGGGGATAAACACTGAAGCTTTCTTT	TRBD1	-	TRBJ1-1	TRBV5-1
CASSATGSQETQYF	TGTGCCAGCAGCGCGACCGGGAGCCAAGAGACCCAGTACTTC	-	-	TRBJ2-5	TRBV5-6
CASSQSGPRSYNSPLHF	TGCGCCAGCAGCCAATCTGGACCCCGCTCCTATAATTCACCCCTCCACTTT	-	-	TRBJ1-6	TRBV4-3
CASSLAGSGFLYEQYF	TGTGCCAGCAGCTTGGCCGGGTCTGGGTTTCTTTACGAGCAGTACTTC	-	once	TRBJ2-7	TRBV5-6
CASSLQSGTSDSFF	TGTGCCAGCAGTTTACAATCGGGGACTAGTGATTCCTTCTTC	TRBD2	-	TRBJ2-1	TRBV27
CASSLGTEAFF	TGTGCCAGCAGCTTGGGTACTGAAGCTTTCTTT	-	-	TRBJ1-1	TRBV11-1
CASSYSPRAANEKLFF	TGTGCCAGCAGCTACTCCCCCAGGGCAGCTAATGAAAAACTGTTTTTT	-	-	TRBJ1-4	TRBV7-3